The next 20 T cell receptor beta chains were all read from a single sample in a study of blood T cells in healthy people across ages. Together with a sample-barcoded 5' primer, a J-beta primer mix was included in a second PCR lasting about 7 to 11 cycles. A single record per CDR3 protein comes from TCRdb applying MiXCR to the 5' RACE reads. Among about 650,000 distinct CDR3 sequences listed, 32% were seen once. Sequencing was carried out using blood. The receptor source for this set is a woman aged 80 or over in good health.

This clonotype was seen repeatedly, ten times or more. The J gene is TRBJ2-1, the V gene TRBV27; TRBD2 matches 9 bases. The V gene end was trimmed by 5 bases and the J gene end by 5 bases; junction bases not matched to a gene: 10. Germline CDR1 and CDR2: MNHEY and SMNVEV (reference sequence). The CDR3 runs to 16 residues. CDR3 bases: TGTGCCAGCAGTCCGGGACTAGCCCGGGGTAACAATGAGCAGTTCTTC. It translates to CASSPGLARGNNEQFF.

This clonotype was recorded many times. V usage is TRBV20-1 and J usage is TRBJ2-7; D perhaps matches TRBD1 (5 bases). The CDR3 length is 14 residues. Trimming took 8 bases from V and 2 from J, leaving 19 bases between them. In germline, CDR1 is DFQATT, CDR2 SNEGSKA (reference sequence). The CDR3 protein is CSFGRTGSPYEQYF. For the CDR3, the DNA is TGCAGTTTTGGCCGTACAGGCTCCCCCTACGAGCAGTACTTC.

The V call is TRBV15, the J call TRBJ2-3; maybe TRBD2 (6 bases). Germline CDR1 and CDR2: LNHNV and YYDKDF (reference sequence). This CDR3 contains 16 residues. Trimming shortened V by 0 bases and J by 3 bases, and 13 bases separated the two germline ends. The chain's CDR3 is CATSRETGVGTDTQYF. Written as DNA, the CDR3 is TGTGCCACCAGCAGAGAGACGGGAGTAGGTACAGATACGCAGTATTTT.

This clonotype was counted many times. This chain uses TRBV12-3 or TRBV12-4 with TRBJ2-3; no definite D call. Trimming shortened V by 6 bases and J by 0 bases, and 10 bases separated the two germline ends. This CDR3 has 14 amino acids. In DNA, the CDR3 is TGTGCCAGCAGCCGAAGACCTAGCACAGATACGCAGTATTTT. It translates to CASSRRPSTDTQYF.

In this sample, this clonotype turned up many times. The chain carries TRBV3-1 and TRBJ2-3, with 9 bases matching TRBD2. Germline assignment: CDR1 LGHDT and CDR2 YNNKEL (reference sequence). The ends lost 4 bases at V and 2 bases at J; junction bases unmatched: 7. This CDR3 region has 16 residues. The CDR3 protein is CASSLVAGALTDTQYF. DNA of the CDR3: TGTGCCAGCAGCCTCGTAGCGGGGGCCCTCACAGATACGCAGTATTTT.

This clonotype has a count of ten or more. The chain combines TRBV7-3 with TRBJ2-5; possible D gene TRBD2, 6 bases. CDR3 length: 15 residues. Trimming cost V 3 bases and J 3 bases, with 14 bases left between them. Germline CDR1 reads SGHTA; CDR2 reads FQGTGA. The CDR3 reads CASSFGGAAEETQYF. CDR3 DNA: TGTGCCAGCAGCTTCGGCGGGGCTGCGGAAGAGACCCAGTACTTC.

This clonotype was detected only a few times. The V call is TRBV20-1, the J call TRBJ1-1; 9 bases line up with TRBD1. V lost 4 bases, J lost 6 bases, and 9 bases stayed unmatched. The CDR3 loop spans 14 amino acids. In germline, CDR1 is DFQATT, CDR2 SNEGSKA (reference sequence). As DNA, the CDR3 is TGCAGTGCTATTTCCGGGACAGGGCGCCCTGAAGCTTTCTTT. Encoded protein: CSAISGTGRPEAFF.

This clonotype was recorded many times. Here the CDR3 DNA reads TGTGCCAGCAGTCCCGGGGCTTTCGGCTCCTACGAGCAGTACTTC. This translates into CASSPGAFGSYEQYF. V and J are TRBV6-5 and TRBJ2-7; tentatively, D is TRBD1 or TRBD2 (5 bases each). Between the trimmed V and J ends, which lost 5 bases and 0 bases, there was a span of 14 bases. Germline loops: CDR1 MNHEY, CDR2 SVGAGI. This CDR3 has 15 amino acids.

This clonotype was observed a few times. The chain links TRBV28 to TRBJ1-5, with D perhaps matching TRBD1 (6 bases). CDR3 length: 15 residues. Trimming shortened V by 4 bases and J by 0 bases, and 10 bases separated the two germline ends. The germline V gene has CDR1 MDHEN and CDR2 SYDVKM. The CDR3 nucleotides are TGTGCCAGCAGTTCACAGGGTTATAGCAATCAGCCCCAGCATTTT. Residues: CASSSQGYSNQPQHF.

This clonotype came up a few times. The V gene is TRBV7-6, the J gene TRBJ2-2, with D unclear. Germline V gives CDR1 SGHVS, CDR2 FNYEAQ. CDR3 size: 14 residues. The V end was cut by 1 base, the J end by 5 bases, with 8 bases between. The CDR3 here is CASSLGAETGELFF. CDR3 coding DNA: TGTGCCAGCAGCTTAGGGGCAGAAACCGGGGAGCTGTTTTTT. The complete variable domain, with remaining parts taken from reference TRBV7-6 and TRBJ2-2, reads GAGVSQSPRYKVTKRGQDVALRCDPISGHVSLYWYRQALGQGPEFLTYFNYEAQQDKSGLPNDRFSAERPEGSISTLTIQRTEQRDSAMYRCASSLGAETGELFFGEGSRLTVL.

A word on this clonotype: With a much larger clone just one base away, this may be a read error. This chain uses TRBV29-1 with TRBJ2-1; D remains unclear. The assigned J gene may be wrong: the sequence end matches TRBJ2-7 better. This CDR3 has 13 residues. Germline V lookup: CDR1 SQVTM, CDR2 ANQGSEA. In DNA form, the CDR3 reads TGCAGCGTTGAGGAATTCTCCTACAATGAGCAGTACTTC. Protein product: CSVEEFSYNEQYF.

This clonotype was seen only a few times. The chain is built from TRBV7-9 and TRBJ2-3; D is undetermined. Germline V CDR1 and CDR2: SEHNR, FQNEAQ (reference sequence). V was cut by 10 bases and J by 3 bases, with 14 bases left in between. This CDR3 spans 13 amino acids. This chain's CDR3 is CATQRTETDTQYF. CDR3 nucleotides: TGTGCCACCCAGAGGACCGAGACAGATACGCAGTATTTT.

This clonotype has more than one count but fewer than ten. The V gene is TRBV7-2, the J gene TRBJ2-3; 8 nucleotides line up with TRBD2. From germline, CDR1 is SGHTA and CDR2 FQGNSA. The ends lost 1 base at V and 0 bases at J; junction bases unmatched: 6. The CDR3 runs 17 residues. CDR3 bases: TGTGCCAGCAGCTTAGAATGGCGGGGGGCCAGCACAGATACGCAGTATTTT. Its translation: CASSLEWRGASTDTQYF.

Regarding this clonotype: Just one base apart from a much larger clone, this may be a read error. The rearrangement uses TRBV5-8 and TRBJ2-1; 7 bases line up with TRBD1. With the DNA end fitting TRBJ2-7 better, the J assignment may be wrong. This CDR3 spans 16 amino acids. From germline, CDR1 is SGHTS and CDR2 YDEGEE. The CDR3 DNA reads TGTGCCAGCAGCTGGGGGACAGCTAGCTCCTACAATGAGCAGTACTTC. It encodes CASSWGTASSYNEQYF.

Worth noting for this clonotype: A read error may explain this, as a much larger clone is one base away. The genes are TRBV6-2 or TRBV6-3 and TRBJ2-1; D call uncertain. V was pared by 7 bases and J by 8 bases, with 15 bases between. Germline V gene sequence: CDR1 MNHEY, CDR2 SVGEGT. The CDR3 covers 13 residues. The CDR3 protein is CASTRTSCDEQFF. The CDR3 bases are TGTGCCAGCACCCGAACGTCGTGCGATGAGCAGTTCTTC.

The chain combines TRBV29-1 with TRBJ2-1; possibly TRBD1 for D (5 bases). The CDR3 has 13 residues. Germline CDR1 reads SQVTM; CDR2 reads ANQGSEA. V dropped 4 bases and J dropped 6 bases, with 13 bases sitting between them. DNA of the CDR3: TGCAGCGTTGGCGCCTCAGGGTCCAATGAGCAGTTCTTC. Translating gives CSVGASGSNEQFF.

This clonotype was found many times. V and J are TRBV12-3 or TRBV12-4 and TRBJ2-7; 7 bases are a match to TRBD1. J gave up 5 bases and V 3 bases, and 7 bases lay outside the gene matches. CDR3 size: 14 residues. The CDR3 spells CASSLTGTVHEQYF. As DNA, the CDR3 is TGTGCCAGCAGTTTGACAGGGACAGTCCACGAGCAGTACTTC.

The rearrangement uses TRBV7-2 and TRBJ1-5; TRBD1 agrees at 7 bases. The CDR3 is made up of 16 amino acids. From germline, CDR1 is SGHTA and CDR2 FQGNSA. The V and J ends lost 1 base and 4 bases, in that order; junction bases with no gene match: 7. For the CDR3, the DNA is TGTGCCAGCAGCTTAGATAACAGGGGAGGGAATCAGCCCCAGCATTTT. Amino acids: CASSLDNRGGNQPQHF.

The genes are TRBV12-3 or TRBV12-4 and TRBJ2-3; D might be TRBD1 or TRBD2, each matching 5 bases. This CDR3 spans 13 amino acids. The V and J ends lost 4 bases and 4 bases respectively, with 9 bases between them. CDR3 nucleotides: TGTGCCAGCAGTTCTTGGGGGTCAGATACGCAGTATTTT. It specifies CASSSWGSDTQYF.

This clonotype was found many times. The CDR3 DNA reads as TGTGCCAGCAGTGAAGCCCTTTTACACACCTTC. It codes for CASSEALLHTF. The chain uses TRBV2 and TRBJ1-2; D call uncertain. The germline V and J ends were trimmed by 0 bases and 12 bases, with 8 bases remaining between them. The CDR3 consists of 11 residues. In germline, CDR1 is SNHLY, CDR2 FYNNEI.